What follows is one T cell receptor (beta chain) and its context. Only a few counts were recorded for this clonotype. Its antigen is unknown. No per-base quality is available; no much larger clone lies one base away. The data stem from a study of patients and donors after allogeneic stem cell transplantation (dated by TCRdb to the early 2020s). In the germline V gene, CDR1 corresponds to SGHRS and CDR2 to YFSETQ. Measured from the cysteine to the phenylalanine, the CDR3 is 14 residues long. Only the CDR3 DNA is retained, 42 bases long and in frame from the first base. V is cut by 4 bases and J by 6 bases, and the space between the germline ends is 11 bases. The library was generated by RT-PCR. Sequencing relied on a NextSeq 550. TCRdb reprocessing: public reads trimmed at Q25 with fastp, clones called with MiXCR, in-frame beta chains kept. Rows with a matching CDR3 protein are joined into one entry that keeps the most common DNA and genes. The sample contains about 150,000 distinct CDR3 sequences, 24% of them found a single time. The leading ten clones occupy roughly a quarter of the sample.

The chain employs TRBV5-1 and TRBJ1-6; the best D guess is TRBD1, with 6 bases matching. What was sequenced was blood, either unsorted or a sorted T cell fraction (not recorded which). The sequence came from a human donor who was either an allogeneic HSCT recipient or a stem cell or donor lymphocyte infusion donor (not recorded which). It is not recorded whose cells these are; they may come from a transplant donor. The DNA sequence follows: TGCGCCAGCAGCGTAGGACAGTCTAATTCACCCCTCCACTTT. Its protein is CASSVGQSNSPLHF.